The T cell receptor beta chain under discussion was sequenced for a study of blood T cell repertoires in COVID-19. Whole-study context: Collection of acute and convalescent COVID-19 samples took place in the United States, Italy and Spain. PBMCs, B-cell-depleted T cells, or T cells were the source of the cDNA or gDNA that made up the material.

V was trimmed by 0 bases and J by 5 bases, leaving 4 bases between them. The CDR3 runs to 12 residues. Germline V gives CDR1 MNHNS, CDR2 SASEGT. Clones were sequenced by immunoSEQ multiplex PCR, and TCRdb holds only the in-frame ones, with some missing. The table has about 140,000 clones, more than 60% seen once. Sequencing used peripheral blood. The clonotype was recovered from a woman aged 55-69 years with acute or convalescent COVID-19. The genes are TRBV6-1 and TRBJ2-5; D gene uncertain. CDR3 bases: TGTGCCAGCAGTGAAGCGGAGGAGACCCAGTACTTC. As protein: CASSEAEETQYF.